Listed here is a single T cell receptor (beta chain). The table lists this clonotype with many counts. There is no known antigen for this receptor. The record has no base qualities; no much larger clone is one base away. Between the V and J ends, shortened by 0 bases and 2 bases respectively, the junction contains 11 bases. CDR1 and CDR2 (SGDLS, YYNGEE) derive from the germline V gene. The CDR3 has 15 amino acids, counting the end cysteine and phenylalanine. The retained sequence is limited to the CDR3, 45 bases, with the frame set at the first base. The sample belongs to a study of blood T cells in healthy people across ages (dated by TCRdb to about 2015). Concerning the study at large: Template switching captured roughly one uniquely barcoded TCR beta cDNA molecule per two T cells in model experiments. To track age-related changes in TCR beta repertoire diversity, the study relied on deep sequencing normalized with unique cDNA molecular identifiers. The donors were split into four age groups: young (average roughly 15 years), middle-aged (39), aged (more than 55) and long-lived (over 80). To avoid experimental bias, donors of different ages were distributed randomly across sequencing lanes. Using the same blood draw, the study looked at two additional independent replicas of 1 million unique cDNA reads for two donors, one aged 18 to 30 and the other aged 80 or older.

The method was 5' RACE. TCRdb records Illumina HiSeq 2500 as the sequencer. A second 7 to 11 cycle PCR used a sample-barcoded 5' primer and a J-beta primer mix. A template-switch 5' adaptor carrying 12 random nucleotides introduced a unique molecular identifier onto each TCR beta cDNA molecule. Each sample yielded at least 3 million CDR3-containing paired-end reads. First-strand cDNA was synthesized from all RNA with the Mint cDNA synthesis kit, primed by a TRBC-specific oligonucleotide. All cDNA was treated with uracil-DNA glycosylase and then went through a first 18-cycle PCR with the universal primers M1SS and BC2_uni_R. In the authors' own workflow: Normalization of each sample was performed by random selection of 1 million high-quality reads, each carrying a distinct molecular identifier. Reads with shared molecular identifiers were discarded instead of being binned into consensus sequences. MiTCR, set to a Q25 quality threshold and the strictest error-elimination algorithm, was used for CDR3 identification, clonotype clustering and error correction. Lower-bound total TCR beta diversity was estimated with a nonparametric unseen species model using Euler transformation. TCRdb handled the public reads itself, with Q25 trimming in fastp and clone calling in MiXCR, and kept productive beta chains. For every CDR3 protein sequence, its rows merge into one entry that carries the most common genes and DNA. The authors' filters were not applied to this entry. The sample profile shows approximately 810,000 distinct CDR3 sequences; 29% of them were found once. Jointly, the top ten make up 17% of the sample.

The donors were roughly 39 Caucasian individuals from Russia, aged roughly 6 to 100 years, who were systemically healthy. Each donor gave about 9.2 milliliters of peripheral blood, drawn into EDTA-treated Vacutainer tubes. Ficoll-Paque density-gradient centrifugation was used to isolate PBMCs, with at least 7 million obtained per sample. Trizol reagent was used to extract total RNA from PBMCs, with at least 5 micrograms per sample. For every donor, flow cytometry on a PBMC aliquot measured the percentage of naive CD45RAhigh/CD27high T cells. Study-wide findings and limitations: Conclusive comparison of naive and antigen-experienced compartments was prevented by the profiling of bulk unsorted PBMCs. The percentage of naive T cells measured by flow cytometry correlated strongly with observed TCR beta diversity. Observed TCR beta diversity per million T cells fell roughly linearly with age, and a significant reduction was already apparent by age around 36. The long-lived group showed more naive CD4+ T cells, fewer expanded clones and increased TCR diversity than the aged group, suggesting age selection. Estimates of total diversity based on one million sequenced T cells were considered lower bounds and underestimates. Because the CMV infection status of the donors was unknown, age-related changes in expanded clonotypes may potentially have been confounded.

Sample: blood. This TCR was sampled from a woman of 80 years or more in good health. Recombination linked TRBV9 to TRBJ2-5, and the D gene may be TRBD2, 5 bases matching. The CDR3 region reads CASSVDGGGQETQYF. The nucleotide sequence reads TGTGCCAGCAGCGTAGACGGTGGCGGGCAAGAGACCCAGTACTTC.